This is a list of T cell receptor beta chains from one sample in a study of blood T cell repertoires in COVID-19. Sequencing used immunoSEQ multiplex PCR; TCRdb keeps in-frame clones, though not all of them. The sample lists some 57,000 clones, under 90% occurring once. Sample: peripheral blood. The receptors shown here come from an elderly man with COVID-19, enrolled during active disease. The CDR3 runs from the conserved cysteine through the conserved F or W. The size of a clone is reported for some rows only, either as once, few or many, or as a class for expanded clones.

TRBV5-1 | . | CATNLGGMTSTDTQYF
TRBV4-3 | . | CASSQEAGWGVYEQYF
TRBV5-1 | . | CASSFRVRADTQYF
TRBV6-5 | . | CASTNPGGGYTF
TRBV5-1 | . | CASSSTGDSNQPQHF
TRBV28 | . | CASSPEGQGYSQPQHF
TRBV5-1 | . | CASSTTGDIQYF
TRBV6-1 | . | CASSERYNEQFF
TRBV18 | . | CASSPQAGETQYF
TRBV4-2 | . | CASSQRTTGFNSPLHF
TRBV11-2 | . | CASSLDHRGQGMSEAFF
TRBV29-1 | few | CSVGTGTDYGYTF
TRBV7-8 | . | CASSPLAGSGDEQFF